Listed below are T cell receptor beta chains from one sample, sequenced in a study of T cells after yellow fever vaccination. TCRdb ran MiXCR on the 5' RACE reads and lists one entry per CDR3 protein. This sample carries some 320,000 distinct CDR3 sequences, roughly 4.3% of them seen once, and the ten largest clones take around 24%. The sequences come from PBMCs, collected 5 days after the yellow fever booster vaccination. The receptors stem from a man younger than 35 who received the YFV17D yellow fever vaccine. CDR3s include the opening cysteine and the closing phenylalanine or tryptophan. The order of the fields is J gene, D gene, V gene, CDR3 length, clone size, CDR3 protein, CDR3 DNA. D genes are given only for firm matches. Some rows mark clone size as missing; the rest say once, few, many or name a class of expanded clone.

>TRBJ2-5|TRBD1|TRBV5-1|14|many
CASSSGQEGETQYF
TGCGCCAGCAGCTCGGGACAGGAAGGGGAGACCCAGTACTTC
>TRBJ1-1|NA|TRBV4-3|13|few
CASSQEAGTEAFF
TGCGCCAGCAGCCAAGAAGCGGGCACTGAAGCTTTCTTT
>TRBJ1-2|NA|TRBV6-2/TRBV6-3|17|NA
CASSYPAKGPWDYGYTF
TGTGCCAGCAGTTACCCGGCCAAGGGGCCTTGGGACTATGGCTACACCTTC
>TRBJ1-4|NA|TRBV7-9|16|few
CASSLIFGGFEEKLFF
TGTGCCAGCAGCTTAATCTTCGGGGGTTTCGAGGAAAAACTGTTTTTT
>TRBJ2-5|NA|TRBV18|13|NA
CASSGTEQETQYF
TGTGCCAGCTCTGGGACGGAGCAAGAGACCCAGTACTTC
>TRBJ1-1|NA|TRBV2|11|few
CASGKGTEAFF
TGTGCCAGTGGGAAAGGCACTGAAGCTTTCTTT
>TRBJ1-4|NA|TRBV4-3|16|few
CASSQDRQDTNEKLFF
TGCGCCAGCAGCCAAGATCGTCAGGACACCAATGAAAAACTGTTTTTT
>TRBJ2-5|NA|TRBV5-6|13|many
CASSSTYTETQYF
TGTGCCAGCAGCTCCACATATACGGAGACCCAGTACTTC
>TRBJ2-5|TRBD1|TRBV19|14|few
CASSAGTVQETQYF
TGTGCCAGTAGTGCCGGGACAGTACAAGAGACCCAGTACTTC
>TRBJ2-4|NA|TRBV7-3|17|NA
CASSPNGGVGAGNIQYF
TGTGCCAGCAGCCCTAACGGAGGAGTGGGGGCCGGAAACATTCAGTACTTC
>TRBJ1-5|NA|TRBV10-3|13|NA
CAIRDRYNQPQHF
TGTGCCATCCGAGATCGTTACAATCAGCCCCAGCATTTT
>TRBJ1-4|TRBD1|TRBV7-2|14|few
CASSLQGAGEKLFF
TGTGCCAGCAGCTTACAGGGGGCCGGGGAAAAACTGTTTTTT
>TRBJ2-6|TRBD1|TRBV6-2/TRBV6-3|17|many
CASSWTTGGHGANVLTF
TGTGCCAGCAGTTGGACGACAGGGGGCCATGGGGCCAACGTCCTGACTTTC
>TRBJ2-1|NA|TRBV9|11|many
CASSVENEQFF
TGTGCCAGCAGCGTTGAGAATGAGCAGTTCTTC
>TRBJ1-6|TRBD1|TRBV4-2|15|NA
CASSHGDRVFSPLHF
TGTGCCAGCAGCCACGGGGACAGGGTTTTTTCACCCCTCCACTTT
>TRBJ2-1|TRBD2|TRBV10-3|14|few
CASATSGGNNEQFF
TGTGCCAGCGCCACTAGCGGGGGGAACAATGAGCAGTTCTTC
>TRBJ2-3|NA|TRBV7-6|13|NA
CASSLNRADTQYF
TGTGCCAGCAGCCTCAACAGGGCTGATACGCAGTATTTT
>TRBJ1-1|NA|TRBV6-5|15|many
CASSYSLVANTEAFF
TGTGCCAGCAGTTACTCTCTGGTCGCAAACACTGAAGCTTTCTTT
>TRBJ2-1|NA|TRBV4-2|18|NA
CASAPLGGAAGVDNEQFF
TGTGCCAGCGCACCTCTTGGCGGGGCGGCCGGCGTGGACAATGAGCAGTTCTTC
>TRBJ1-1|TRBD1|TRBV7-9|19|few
CASSFGRETGRAWNTEAFF
TGTGCCAGCAGCTTCGGGCGTGAGACAGGGCGAGCGTGGAACACTGAAGCTTTCTTT
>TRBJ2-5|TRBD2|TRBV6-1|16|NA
CASSLTSGGGQETQYF
TGTGCCAGCAGTCTGACTAGCGGGGGAGGCCAAGAGACCCAGTACTTC
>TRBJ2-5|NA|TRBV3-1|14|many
CASSQEAGRKTQYF
TGTGCCAGCAGCCAAGAGGCAGGTAGGAAGACCCAGTACTTC
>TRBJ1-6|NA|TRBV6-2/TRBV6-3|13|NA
CASSRSRHSPLHF
TGTGCCAGCAGCCGAAGTCGCCATTCACCCCTCCACTTT
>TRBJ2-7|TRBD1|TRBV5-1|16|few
CASSLGPGQGGHEQYF
TGCGCCAGCAGCTTGGGGCCCGGACAGGGTGGCCACGAGCAGTACTTC
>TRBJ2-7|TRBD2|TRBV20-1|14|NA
CSGVAGGPIDEQYF
TGCAGTGGGGTAGCGGGGGGGCCCATCGACGAGCAGTACTTC
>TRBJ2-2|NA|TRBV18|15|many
CASSPYEMNTGELFF
TGTGCCAGCTCACCATACGAGATGAACACCGGGGAGCTGTTTTTT
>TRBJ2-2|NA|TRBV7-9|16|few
CASSIVTYTNTGELFF
TGTGCCAGCAGCATTGTAACTTACACGAACACCGGGGAGCTGTTTTTT
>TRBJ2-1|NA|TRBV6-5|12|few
CASSYIGERFIF
TGTGCCAGCAGTTACATTGGAGAGCGCTTCATCTTC